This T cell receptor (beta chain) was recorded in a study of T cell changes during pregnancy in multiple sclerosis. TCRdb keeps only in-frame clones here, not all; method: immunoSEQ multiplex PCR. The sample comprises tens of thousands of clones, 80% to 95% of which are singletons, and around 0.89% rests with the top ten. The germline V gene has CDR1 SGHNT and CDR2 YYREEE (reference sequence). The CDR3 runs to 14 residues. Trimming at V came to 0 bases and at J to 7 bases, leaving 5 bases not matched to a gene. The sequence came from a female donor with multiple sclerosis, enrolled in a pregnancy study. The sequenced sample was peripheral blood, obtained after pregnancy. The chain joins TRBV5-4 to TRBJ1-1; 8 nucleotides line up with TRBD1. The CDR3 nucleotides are TGTGCCAGCAGCTTGGAGGGGACAGGACTTGAAGCTTTCTTT. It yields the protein CASSLEGTGLEAFF.